This T cell receptor (beta chain) emerged from a study of post-analysis software for immune sequencing data. About the study: Recorded subtypes: relapsing-remitting, secondary progressive, progressive-relapsing; some patients unannotated. Findings and caveats of the study: Diversity measured as normalized Chao1 was significantly lower in multiple sclerosis patients than in controls. Analysis by F measure revealed that same-batch samples clustered strongly together. In patients, about 5 TRBV segments were more frequent than in controls, with TRBV5-6, TRBV5-1 and TRBV20-1 among them.

Carried by the TCR beta cDNA libraries were unique molecular identifiers. Each CDR3 protein gets one entry after TCRdb re-called the PCR reads with MiXCR. Here the sample spans around 400,000 distinct CDR3 sequences, less than 40% being singletons. The germline gives CDR1 SQVTM, CDR2 ANQGSEA. The J segment lost 2 bases and the V segment lost 7 bases, leaving 6 bases of the junction unmatched. The length of the CDR3 is 13 residues. This clonotype has ten or more counts. Its antigen remains unknown. V and J are TRBV29-1 and TRBJ2-7, with 9 bases aligning to TRBD1. The sequence was obtained from a girl aged 2-10 years with multiple sclerosis. Sequencing was carried out using blood. For the CDR3, the DNA is TGCAGCGCCGCTGGACAGGGGCCCTACGAGCAGTACTTC. Amino acid sequence: CSAAGQGPYEQYF.